These T cell receptor beta chains were read from a single sample in a study of PD-L1 blockade in urothelial cancer. Generated by immunoSEQ multiplex PCR, the TCRdb table keeps only in-frame clones and is missing some. The sample yields some 63,000 clones, roughly 79% seen once. The specimen comprised PBMCs, sampled around atezolizumab (anti-PD-L1) treatment. These receptors were collected from a man aged 65-85 years with urothelial cancer. The CDR3 runs from the conserved cysteine through the conserved F or W. The D gene is left open where the match is weak. A clone size is listed for some rows: how often the clone was seen (once, few, many), or a class if it is expanded.

CDR3 protein: CASSPPGVLGEQFF; CDR3 DNA: TGTGCCAGCAGCCCCCCCGGGGTGCTAGGCGAGCAGTTCTTC; V gene: TRBV7-6; J gene: TRBJ2-1; clone size: .; CDR3 length: 14; D gene: .
CDR3 protein: CAWRIPGQEVAEAFF; CDR3 DNA: TGTGCCTGGAGAATCCCGGGACAGGAAGTAGCTGAAGCTTTCTTT; V gene: TRBV30; J gene: TRBJ1-1; clone size: .; CDR3 length: 15; D gene: TRBD1
CDR3 protein: CASSFGLGTGLYGYTF; CDR3 DNA: TGTGCCAGCAGCTTCGGCCTCGGGACAGGGCTCTATGGCTACACCTTC; V gene: TRBV11-2; J gene: TRBJ1-2; clone size: .; CDR3 length: 16; D gene: TRBD1
CDR3 protein: CASSHPPGTSSTDTQYF; CDR3 DNA: TGTGCCAGCAGCCACCCCCCCGGGACTTCTAGCACAGATACGCAGTATTTT; V gene: TRBV11-3; J gene: TRBJ2-3; clone size: .; CDR3 length: 17; D gene: .
CDR3 protein: CASSLAWFPSSYEQYF; CDR3 DNA: TGTGCCAGCAGCTTGGCCTGGTTTCCGAGCTCCTACGAGCAGTACTTC; V gene: TRBV5-4; J gene: TRBJ2-7; clone size: .; CDR3 length: 16; D gene: .
CDR3 protein: CASSPSVEKLFF; CDR3 DNA: TGTGCCAGTAGTCCAAGCGTGGAAAAACTGTTTTTT; V gene: TRBV19; J gene: TRBJ1-4; clone size: .; CDR3 length: 12; D gene: .
CDR3 protein: CASSDLVTGEQFF; CDR3 DNA: TGTGCCAGCAGCGACCTAGTGACGGGAGAGCAGTTCTTC; V gene: TRBV4-2; J gene: TRBJ2-1; clone size: .; CDR3 length: 13; D gene: .
CDR3 protein: CASSFRTSGRWLEQFF; CDR3 DNA: TGTGCCAGCAGCTTCAGGACTAGCGGGAGGTGGCTTGAGCAGTTCTTC; V gene: TRBV11-3; J gene: TRBJ2-1; clone size: .; CDR3 length: 16; D gene: TRBD2
CDR3 protein: CASSLGVADTQYF; CDR3 DNA: TGTGCCAGCAGCTTAGGCGTAGCAGATACGCAGTATTTT; V gene: TRBV11-2; J gene: TRBJ2-3; clone size: .; CDR3 length: 13; D gene: .
CDR3 protein: CASSLAAGLQETQYF; CDR3 DNA: TGCGCCAGCAGCTTGGCGGCAGGGCTACAAGAGACCCAGTACTTC; V gene: TRBV5-1; J gene: TRBJ2-5; clone size: .; CDR3 length: 15; D gene: .
CDR3 protein: CASSLYSGRADYNEQFF; CDR3 DNA: TGTGCCAGCAGCTTATACAGCGGGAGGGCGGATTACAATGAGCAGTTCTTC; V gene: TRBV7-9; J gene: TRBJ2-1; clone size: once; CDR3 length: 17; D gene: TRBD2
CDR3 protein: CASRHQGHEQFF; CDR3 DNA: TGTGCCAGTAGACATCAGGGCCATGAGCAGTTCTTC; V gene: TRBV19; J gene: TRBJ2-1; clone size: .; CDR3 length: 12; D gene: .
CDR3 protein: CASSARQILPTEAFF; CDR3 DNA: TGTGCCAGCAGCGCCCGACAGATTCTTCCCACTGAAGCTTTCTTT; V gene: TRBV7-6; J gene: TRBJ1-1; clone size: .; CDR3 length: 15; D gene: .
CDR3 protein: CASSLGTANTGELFF; CDR3 DNA: TGTGCCAGCAGCTTAGGGACAGCTAACACCGGGGAGCTGTTTTTT; V gene: TRBV7-9; J gene: TRBJ2-2; clone size: .; CDR3 length: 15; D gene: .
CDR3 protein: CASSQVGGNTEAFF; CDR3 DNA: TGTGCCAGCAGCCAAGTCGGGGGGAACACTGAAGCTTTCTTT; V gene: TRBV14; J gene: TRBJ1-1; clone size: once; CDR3 length: 14; D gene: .
CDR3 protein: CASSPGQGEWDEQFF; CDR3 DNA: TGTGCCAGCAGCCCGGGACAGGGGGAATGGGATGAGCAGTTCTTC; V gene: TRBV7-6; J gene: TRBJ2-1; clone size: .; CDR3 length: 15; D gene: TRBD1
CDR3 protein: CASSGMQRAPGEQFF; CDR3 DNA: TGTGCCAGCAGTGGAATGCAGCGGGCCCCGGGTGAGCAGTTCTTC; V gene: TRBV2; J gene: TRBJ2-1; clone size: .; CDR3 length: 15; D gene: .
CDR3 protein: CASSPSRFGDTEAFF; CDR3 DNA: TGTGCCAGCTCACCATCGAGGTTCGGGGACACTGAAGCTTTCTTT; V gene: TRBV18; J gene: TRBJ1-1; clone size: .; CDR3 length: 15; D gene: .
CDR3 protein: CASSLRTSGGEQFF; CDR3 DNA: TGTGCCAGCAGCTTAAGAACTAGCGGGGGGGAGCAGTTCTTC; V gene: TRBV7-3; J gene: TRBJ2-1; clone size: .; CDR3 length: 14; D gene: TRBD2
CDR3 protein: CASSLEGLAGLETQYF; CDR3 DNA: TGTGCCAGCAGCTTAGAGGGACTAGCGGGTCTCGAGACCCAGTACTTC; V gene: TRBV7-9; J gene: TRBJ2-5; clone size: .; CDR3 length: 16; D gene: TRBD2
CDR3 protein: CASSLYPNTEAFF; CDR3 DNA: TGCGCCAGCAGCTTGTATCCGAACACTGAAGCTTTCTTT; V gene: TRBV5-1; J gene: TRBJ1-1; clone size: .; CDR3 length: 13; D gene: .
CDR3 protein: CASSPAPGVITEAFF; CDR3 DNA: TGTGCCAGCAGCCCGGCGCCAGGGGTAATCACTGAAGCTTTCTTT; V gene: TRBV7-3; J gene: TRBJ1-1; clone size: .; CDR3 length: 15; D gene: .
CDR3 protein: CASSLGTRTYNEQFF; CDR3 DNA: TGTGCCAGCAGCTTAGGCACTAGGACCTACAATGAGCAGTTCTTC; V gene: TRBV11-3; J gene: TRBJ2-1; clone size: .; CDR3 length: 15; D gene: .
CDR3 protein: CASSQEGLAGGQETQYF; CDR3 DNA: TGCGCCAGCAGCCAAGAAGGCCTAGCGGGGGGACAAGAGACCCAGTACTTC; V gene: TRBV4-1; J gene: TRBJ2-5; clone size: .; CDR3 length: 17; D gene: TRBD2
CDR3 protein: CASAPKGQGNTEAFF; CDR3 DNA: TGTGCCAGCGCGCCCAAGGGACAGGGGAACACTGAAGCTTTCTTT; V gene: TRBV6-5; J gene: TRBJ1-1; clone size: .; CDR3 length: 15; D gene: TRBD1
CDR3 protein: CASSLEYGTEAFF; CDR3 DNA: TGTGCCAGCTCACTTGAATACGGCACTGAAGCTTTCTTT; V gene: TRBV18; J gene: TRBJ1-1; clone size: .; CDR3 length: 13; D gene: .
CDR3 protein: CASRQGGANTEAFF; CDR3 DNA: TGTGCCAGCAGGCAGGGAGGGGCGAATACTGAAGCTTTCTTT; V gene: TRBV5-4; J gene: TRBJ1-1; clone size: .; CDR3 length: 14; D gene: .
CDR3 protein: CASSPGQDYNEQFF; CDR3 DNA: TGCGCCAGCAGTCCGGGACAGGACTACAATGAGCAGTTCTTC; V gene: TRBV23-1; J gene: TRBJ2-1; clone size: .; CDR3 length: 14; D gene: TRBD1
CDR3 protein: CAWTPGLVYEQYF; CDR3 DNA: TGTGCCTGGACTCCGGGACTAGTCTACGAGCAGTACTTC; V gene: TRBV30; J gene: TRBJ2-7; clone size: .; CDR3 length: 13; D gene: TRBD2
CDR3 protein: CAISFAGGTNEKLFF; CDR3 DNA: TGTGCCATCAGTTTCGCGGGGGGCACTAATGAAAAACTGTTTTTT; V gene: TRBV10-3; J gene: TRBJ1-4; clone size: .; CDR3 length: 15; D gene: .
CDR3 protein: CASSLTSGSKETQYF; CDR3 DNA: TGTGCCAGCAGCTTGACTAGCGGGAGTAAAGAGACCCAGTACTTC; V gene: TRBV9; J gene: TRBJ2-5; clone size: .; CDR3 length: 15; D gene: TRBD2